What follows describes a single TCR beta chain. Its specific antigen is unknown. No base-level quality is on record; no much larger clone is a single base apart. This specimen comes from a study of Ad26.COV2.S vaccination and SARS-CoV-2 variants (dated by TCRdb to 2020 to 2022). As for the study more broadly: Vaccine-arm donors were drawn from COV1001, a multicentre, randomized, double-blind, placebo-controlled phase I-IIa trial of Ad26.COV2.S in healthy adults. Ad26.COV2.S was administered intramuscularly at 5 x 10^10 or 1 x 10^11 viral particles, either as a single shot or as two shots given 56 days apart. The specificity and breadth of SARS-CoV-2-reactive T cell receptors after Ad26.COV2.S vaccination were assessed by TCRbeta repertoire sequencing. The TCR-sequenced set comprised around 32 samples: some 20 Ad26.COV2.S vaccine recipients, 5 placebo recipients and 8 SARS-CoV-2 convalescent individuals. Trial participants were randomized into five groups of five, in which low-dose or high-dose Ad26.COV2.S was given once or twice, or placebo was given on both occasions. Throughout the experiments and outcome assessment, investigators stayed blinded to trial group allocation. Study-level results and caveats: After vaccination, spike-specific CD8+ and CD4+ T cell responses were reported to show substantial breadth. Non-spike TCR breadth was comparable between vaccine and placebo recipients, consistent with the vaccine containing only spike. Compared with placebo recipients, Ad26.COV2.S recipients showed higher spike-specific TCR breadth (P = 0.0014). The study was not powered for comparison of responses between vaccine doses or regimens. According to the authors, total T cell responses may have been underestimated by the TCR breadth and depth analyses.

Inclusive of the bounding cysteine and phenylalanine, the CDR3 is 16 residues long. The only DNA kept is the CDR3, 48 bases in frame from the first base. Trimming takes 1 base from V and 6 bases from J, and the germline ends sit 16 bases apart. Reading the germline V gene gives CDR1 MNHEY and CDR2 SVGEGT. What the treatment or condition label conveys for this sample: 15 to 20 received Ad26.COV2.S at low or high dose, single or two shots; roughly 5 received placebo; per-sample allocation not given. For vaccine and placebo recipients, repertoires were sequenced using samples collected on day 63 after the first injection. In Cohort 1b, 25 adults aged 18-55 years were enrolled at a single site in Boston, USA, between 29 July and 7 August 2020. Ad26.COV2.S was a replication-incompetent adenovirus type 26 vector expressing a prefusion-stabilized SARS-CoV-2 spike protein from the original Wuhan strain.

The immunoSEQ Assay was used to sequence TCRbeta CDR3 regions. After extraction, genomic DNA underwent amplification by bias-controlled multiplex PCR, followed by high-throughput sequencing. The authors processed their data as follows. Collapsing and filtering of sequences were performed to quantify the absolute abundance of each unique TCRbeta CDR3 region. Usable DNA was measured by amplifying reference genes present in all nucleated cells, and TCRbeta template counts were normalized to that usable DNA to estimate T cell fraction. Repertoire TCRs were annotated as SARS-CoV-2-specific when V gene, CDR3 amino acid sequence and J gene were exactly matched to a known reactive TCR set. The reference SARS-CoV-2 TCR set was obtained from MIRA and was filtered for enrichment in COVID-19-positive ImmuneCODE repertoires, whereby public or cross-reactive TCRs were removed. Using the MIRA antigens, annotated TCRs were further analysed by specific ORF or by position within an ORF. Breadth was defined as the number of annotated unique rearrangements divided by the total number of unique productive rearrangements, and depth was defined as the summed frequency of the annotated unique rearrangements. Two-sided Wilcoxon rank-sum tests were used to compare TCR breadth between groups. Not all clones reach the TCRdb copy of this immuneACCESS table, which keeps in-frame sequences only. Checked studies attribute under half of the gap to unresolved V genes and leave the rest unexplained. V and J calls plus clone size are reproduced from that table; the DNA served to infer D and trimming. The sample data list 350,000 to 550,000 clones, and about 88% of these were observed just once. Of the sample, about 2.5% falls within the top ten clones.

This clonotype originated in a person between 18 and 60 years old who received the Ad26.COV2.S COVID-19 vaccine or a placebo. Sequences were derived from peripheral blood, sampled in a trial of Ad26.COV2.S vaccine versus placebo. The chain is made from TRBV6-2 or TRBV6-3 and TRBJ2-1, with the D segment identity uncertain. The DNA is TGTGCCAGCAGTTACTTTATTATGGTTGTCGTCAATGAGCAGTTCTTC. It encodes CASSYFIMVVVNEQFF.